This is a list of T cell receptor beta chains from one sample in a study of vaccination effects on CD4 cells after COVID-19. Antigen specificity for these receptors is unknown. Sequencing was performed with immunoSEQ multiplex PCR; in TCRdb, only in-frame clones are kept and a portion is missing. The profile covers 25,000 to 30,000 clones, with less than 75% appearing a single time and 9.9% taken by the ten largest. Sequenced here: CD4+ T cells from PBMCs cultured without peptide, sampled before COVID-19 vaccination. These receptors came from a human donor who received a COVID-19 vaccine. Both conserved end residues are part of each CDR3. Each record gives: CDR3 protein, CDR3 DNA, clone size, J gene, V gene, D gene. D genes are given only for firm matches. Clone size is not always given. Where it is, it says once, few, many or a class for expanded clones.

cdr3_aa: CASKDTGADTQYF; cdr3_nt: TGCGCCAGCAAGGACACGGGCGCAGATACGCAGTATTTT; clone_size: .; j_call: TRBJ2-3; v_call: TRBV10-2; d_call: .
cdr3_aa: CASSLQGTEETQYF; cdr3_nt: TGCGCCAGCAGCTTACAGGGTACGGAAGAGACCCAGTACTTC; clone_size: .; j_call: TRBJ2-5; v_call: TRBV5-1; d_call: .
cdr3_aa: CASSLGQGNTEAFF; cdr3_nt: TGTGCCAGCAGCTTAGGCCAGGGGAACACTGAAGCTTTCTTT; clone_size: few; j_call: TRBJ1-1; v_call: TRBV7-9; d_call: .
cdr3_aa: CASSGLAGGRSSGFF; cdr3_nt: TGTGCCAGCAGTGGATTAGCGGGAGGGCGGTCTTCTGGGTTCTTC; clone_size: medium-sized; j_call: TRBJ2-1; v_call: TRBV2; d_call: TRBD2
cdr3_aa: CASSESGIVGYTF; cdr3_nt: TGTGCCAGCAGTGAGTCAGGGATAGTTGGCTACACCTTC; clone_size: .; j_call: TRBJ1-2; v_call: TRBV6-1; d_call: .
cdr3_aa: CASSESPAQNEQFF; cdr3_nt: TGCGCCAGCAGTGAGTCTCCCGCTCAGAATGAGCAGTTCTTC; clone_size: .; j_call: TRBJ2-1; v_call: TRBV10-2; d_call: .
cdr3_aa: CASRGMRGLRDEQYF; cdr3_nt: TGTGCCAGCAGGGGTATGAGGGGTCTGCGGGACGAGCAGTACTTC; clone_size: .; j_call: TRBJ2-7; v_call: TRBV6-5; d_call: .
cdr3_aa: CANGEAGLGGELFF; cdr3_nt: TGTGCCAACGGGGAAGCGGGGCTTGGCGGGGAGCTGTTTTTT; clone_size: few; j_call: TRBJ2-2; v_call: TRBV6-6; d_call: TRBD2
cdr3_aa: CASSHDPSSTDTQYF; cdr3_nt: TGTGCCAGCAGCCACGATCCCTCTAGCACAGATACGCAGTATTTT; clone_size: .; j_call: TRBJ2-3; v_call: TRBV3-1/TRBV3-2; d_call: .
cdr3_aa: CASSAWDSPLHF; cdr3_nt: TGTGCCAGCAGCGCCTGGGATTCACCCCTCCACTTT; clone_size: .; j_call: TRBJ1-6; v_call: TRBV9; d_call: .
cdr3_aa: CASSFRTGGDLDGYTF; cdr3_nt: TGTGCCAGCAGCTTTCGGACAGGGGGGGATTTAGATGGCTACACCTTC; clone_size: few; j_call: TRBJ1-2; v_call: TRBV7-6; d_call: TRBD1
cdr3_aa: CASSTSPGQSYEQYF; cdr3_nt: TGTGCCAGTAGTACCTCTCCGGGACAAAGTTACGAGCAGTACTTC; clone_size: .; j_call: TRBJ2-7; v_call: TRBV19; d_call: .
cdr3_aa: CASSLVQGNYGYTF; cdr3_nt: TGTGCCAGCAGCTTAGTACAGGGTAACTATGGCTACACCTTC; clone_size: .; j_call: TRBJ1-2; v_call: TRBV5-6; d_call: .
cdr3_aa: CASGPRQGSYEQYF; cdr3_nt: TGTGCTAGTGGTCCGAGACAGGGTAGCTACGAGCAGTACTTC; clone_size: .; j_call: TRBJ2-7; v_call: TRBV12-5; d_call: TRBD1
cdr3_aa: CASRFSSTGYLFF; cdr3_nt: TGTGCAAGTCGCTTCTCATCCACAGGATACCTGTTTTTT; clone_size: few; j_call: TRBJ1-4; v_call: TRBV12-2; d_call: .
cdr3_aa: CASSLATVNYGYTF; cdr3_nt: TGCGCCAGCAGCTTGGCGACAGTCAACTATGGCTACACCTTC; clone_size: .; j_call: TRBJ1-2; v_call: TRBV5-1; d_call: .
cdr3_aa: CASSLDLAGGIDTQYF; cdr3_nt: TGTGCCAGCAGCTTAGATCTAGCGGGGGGAATAGATACGCAGTATTTT; clone_size: .; j_call: TRBJ2-3; v_call: TRBV7-2; d_call: TRBD2
cdr3_aa: CASSSNTEAFF; cdr3_nt: TGTGCCAGCTCTTCGAACACTGAAGCTTTCTTT; clone_size: few; j_call: TRBJ1-1; v_call: TRBV5-4; d_call: .
cdr3_aa: CASSIAQNTGELFF; cdr3_nt: TGTGCCAGTAGTATCGCACAGAACACCGGGGAGCTGTTTTTT; clone_size: .; j_call: TRBJ2-2; v_call: TRBV19; d_call: .
cdr3_aa: CASSLSGGNSPLHF; cdr3_nt: TGTGCCAGCAGCCTCAGTGGGGGGAATTCACCCCTCCACTTT; clone_size: .; j_call: TRBJ1-6; v_call: TRBV27; d_call: .
cdr3_aa: CASSFTGYQETQYF; cdr3_nt: TGTGCCAGCAGTTTTACGGGATACCAAGAGACCCAGTACTTC; clone_size: .; j_call: TRBJ2-5; v_call: TRBV6-5; d_call: .
cdr3_aa: CASRIAGGTDTQYF; cdr3_nt: TGCGCCAGCAGAATAGCGGGAGGTACAGATACGCAGTATTTT; clone_size: .; j_call: TRBJ2-3; v_call: TRBV5-1; d_call: TRBD2
cdr3_aa: CASSLSSPSEQFF; cdr3_nt: TGTGCCAGCAGTTTATCTAGCCCCTCTGAGCAGTTCTTC; clone_size: .; j_call: TRBJ2-1; v_call: TRBV27; d_call: .
cdr3_aa: CASSPSRLSTDTQYF; cdr3_nt: TGTGCCAGCTCACCAAGTCGGTTGAGCACAGATACGCAGTATTTT; clone_size: .; j_call: TRBJ2-3; v_call: TRBV18; d_call: .
cdr3_aa: CASSHLDRGAYGYTF; cdr3_nt: TGTGCCAGCAGCCACCTCGACAGGGGGGCCTATGGCTACACCTTC; clone_size: few; j_call: TRBJ1-2; v_call: TRBV3-1/TRBV3-2; d_call: TRBD1
cdr3_aa: CATRGADNTNYGYTF; cdr3_nt: TGTGCCACCAGAGGGGCGGACAACACTAACTATGGCTACACCTTC; clone_size: .; j_call: TRBJ1-2; v_call: TRBV24-1; d_call: .
cdr3_aa: CATTKPGHVLERATNEKLFF; cdr3_nt: TGTGCCACGACGAAACCGGGACACGTACTGGAAAGGGCAACTAATGAAAAACTGTTTTTT; clone_size: .; j_call: TRBJ1-4; v_call: TRBV19; d_call: .
cdr3_aa: CAWSVEGGYGYTF; cdr3_nt: TGTGCCTGGAGTGTTGAAGGGGGATATGGCTACACCTTC; clone_size: .; j_call: TRBJ1-2; v_call: TRBV30; d_call: .
cdr3_aa: CASSFAGGPGNEQFF; cdr3_nt: TGCGCCAGCAGCTTCGCGGGGGGGCCCGGCAATGAGCAGTTCTTC; clone_size: few; j_call: TRBJ2-1; v_call: TRBV5-1; d_call: TRBD2
cdr3_aa: CASCASTTGELFF; cdr3_nt: TGTGCCAGCTGCGCTAGCACTACCGGGGAGCTGTTTTTT; clone_size: .; j_call: TRBJ2-2; v_call: TRBV6-5; d_call: .
cdr3_aa: CAWKRGPATNEKLFF; cdr3_nt: TGTGCCTGGAAACGGGGCCCCGCAACTAATGAAAAACTGTTTTTT; clone_size: .; j_call: TRBJ1-4; v_call: TRBV30; d_call: .
cdr3_aa: CASSPTTTNEKLFF; cdr3_nt: TGTGCCAGCAGCCCAACAACAACTAATGAAAAACTGTTTTTT; clone_size: once; j_call: TRBJ1-4; v_call: TRBV6-5; d_call: .
cdr3_aa: CAWTSGLAADTQYF; cdr3_nt: TGTGCCTGGACCTCGGGACTAGCAGCAGATACGCAGTATTTT; clone_size: .; j_call: TRBJ2-3; v_call: TRBV30; d_call: TRBD2
cdr3_aa: CASSRGVSEQFF; cdr3_nt: TGTGCCAGCAGCCGGGGGGTGAGTGAGCAGTTCTTC; clone_size: .; j_call: TRBJ2-1; v_call: TRBV12-3/TRBV12-4; d_call: TRBD2
cdr3_aa: CASSLAPGTVSGNTIYF; cdr3_nt: TGTGCCAGCAGCTTGGCCCCCGGGACAGTTTCTGGAAACACCATATATTTT; clone_size: few; j_call: TRBJ1-3; v_call: TRBV5-4; d_call: TRBD1
cdr3_aa: CATSTGTTIYNEQFF; cdr3_nt: TGTGCCACCTCCACCGGGACAACGATCTACAATGAGCAGTTCTTC; clone_size: .; j_call: TRBJ2-1; v_call: TRBV24-1; d_call: .
cdr3_aa: CASSFGSNQPQHF; cdr3_nt: TGTGCCAGCAGCTTTGGAAGCAATCAGCCCCAGCATTTT; clone_size: .; j_call: TRBJ1-5; v_call: TRBV11-2; d_call: .
cdr3_aa: CASSMGQPDGYTF; cdr3_nt: TGTGCCAGCAGCATGGGACAGCCCGATGGCTACACCTTC; clone_size: .; j_call: TRBJ1-2; v_call: TRBV6-5; d_call: TRBD1
cdr3_aa: CASSLNRETQYF; cdr3_nt: TGTGCCAGCAGCTTAAATCGGGAGACCCAGTACTTC; clone_size: once; j_call: TRBJ2-5; v_call: TRBV7-6; d_call: .
cdr3_aa: CASRRSNEKLFF; cdr3_nt: TGTGCTAGCAGGCGCAGTAATGAAAAACTGTTTTTT; clone_size: .; j_call: TRBJ1-4; v_call: TRBV6-5; d_call: .
cdr3_aa: CATSDPVGKTNTGELFF; cdr3_nt: TGTGCCACCAGTGATCCGGTCGGGAAGACGAACACCGGGGAGCTGTTTTTT; clone_size: .; j_call: TRBJ2-2; v_call: TRBV24-1; d_call: .
cdr3_aa: CASSLRGRQEDYGYTF; cdr3_nt: TGTGCCAGCAGCTTAAGGGGCCGGCAGGAGGACTATGGCTACACCTTC; clone_size: few; j_call: TRBJ1-2; v_call: TRBV11-2; d_call: .
cdr3_aa: CAWRGLAGGREQFF; cdr3_nt: TGTGCCTGGAGGGGACTAGCGGGGGGGCGGGAGCAGTTCTTC; clone_size: .; j_call: TRBJ2-1; v_call: TRBV30; d_call: TRBD2
cdr3_aa: CSARTTDTQYF; cdr3_nt: TGCAGTGCTAGAACCACAGATACGCAGTATTTT; clone_size: few; j_call: TRBJ2-3; v_call: TRBV20-1; d_call: .
cdr3_aa: CAWSAGHTRNQPQHF; cdr3_nt: TGTGCCTGGAGTGCGGGCCATACCCGAAATCAGCCCCAGCATTTT; clone_size: few; j_call: TRBJ1-5; v_call: TRBV30; d_call: .
cdr3_aa: CASKRDRGEKLFF; cdr3_nt: TGTGCCAGCAAGCGAGACAGGGGTGAAAAACTGTTTTTT; clone_size: few; j_call: TRBJ1-4; v_call: TRBV2; d_call: TRBD1
cdr3_aa: CASSLVGTAAQYF; cdr3_nt: TGTGCCAGCAGCTTAGTTGGTACGGCGGCCCAGTACTTC; clone_size: .; j_call: TRBJ2-5; v_call: TRBV7-2; d_call: .
cdr3_aa: CASSSTGNTEAFF; cdr3_nt: TGTGCCAGCAGCTCAACAGGGAACACTGAAGCTTTCTTT; clone_size: .; j_call: TRBJ1-1; v_call: TRBV12-3/TRBV12-4; d_call: .
cdr3_aa: CASSYPRDVGSSYNSPLHF; cdr3_nt: TGTGCCAGCAGTTACCCTAGGGACGTAGGGAGCTCCTATAATTCACCCCTCCACTTT; clone_size: .; j_call: TRBJ1-6; v_call: TRBV6-2/TRBV6-3; d_call: .
cdr3_aa: CASSELTGPNYGYTF; cdr3_nt: TGTGCCAGCAGTGAATTAACAGGGCCAAACTATGGCTACACCTTC; clone_size: medium-sized; j_call: TRBJ1-2; v_call: TRBV6-1; d_call: .